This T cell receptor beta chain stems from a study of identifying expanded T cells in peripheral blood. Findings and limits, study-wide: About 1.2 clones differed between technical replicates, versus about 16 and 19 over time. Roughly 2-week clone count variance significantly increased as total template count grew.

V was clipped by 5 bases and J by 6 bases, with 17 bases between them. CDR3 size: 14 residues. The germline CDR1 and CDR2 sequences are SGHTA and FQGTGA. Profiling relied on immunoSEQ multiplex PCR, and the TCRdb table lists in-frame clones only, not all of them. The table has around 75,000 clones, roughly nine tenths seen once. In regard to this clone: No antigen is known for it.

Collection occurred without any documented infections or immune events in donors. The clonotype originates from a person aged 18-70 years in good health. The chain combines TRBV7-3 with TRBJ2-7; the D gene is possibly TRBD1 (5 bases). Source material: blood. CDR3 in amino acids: CASSPARQGAEQYF. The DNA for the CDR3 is TGTGCCAGCAGCCCCGCGCGGCAGGGTGCCGAGCAGTACTTC.